Sequencing of this T cell receptor (beta chain) was carried out in a study of blood T cells in healthy people across ages. Primed by a sample-barcoded 5' primer and a J-beta primer mix, a second PCR proceeded for 7 to 11 cycles. With 12 random nucleotides, a template-switch adaptor tagged each individual cDNA molecule. MiXCR was run by TCRdb on the 5' RACE reads, yielding one entry per CDR3 protein. Of 550,000 to 750,000 distinct CDR3 sequences listed, roughly 21% are singletons. CDR3 length equals 13 residues. From germline, CDR1 is MNHNY and CDR2 SVGAGI (reference sequence). General observations from the study: Age showed a roughly linear inverse relationship with TCR beta diversity per million T cells. Possibly, changes in expanded clonotypes were confounded because donor CMV status was unknown.

As to this clonotype: As yet, its antigen is unknown.

The receptor's source is an older man in good health. The chain is built from TRBV6-6 and TRBJ2-5; 7 nucleotides line up with TRBD2. Gene TRBJ2-1 matches the end of the DNA better, so the J call may be wrong. The sequencing input was blood. The CDR3 DNA sequence: TGTGCCAGCATAAGCGGGACGAACAATGAGCAGTTCTTC. This codes for CASISGTNNEQFF.